Shown below are 14 T cell receptor beta chains from a single sample sequenced in a study of T cells in localized non-small cell lung cancer. Produced via immunoSEQ multiplex PCR; TCRdb's table is partial and in-frame only. The table lists 20,000 to 25,000 clones, roughly 80% of them singletons, with about 2.6% in the top ten. The sequences come from peripheral blood, collected before any cancer treatment. These receptors all come from a man aged 40 to 70 with stage I lung adenocarcinoma.

The J gene is TRBJ2-7, the V gene TRBV5-1; 9 nucleotides agree with TRBD2. Germline trimming cut 4 bases from V and 1 base from J; bases unmatched to any gene: 9. CDR1 SGHRS and CDR2 YFSETQ come from the germline V gene. This CDR3 comprises 16 residues. The CDR3 coding sequence is TGCGCCAGCAGCAGAATTAGCGGGAGTCTTTCCTACGAGCAGTACTTC. It yields the protein CASSRISGSLSYEQYF.

The chain couples TRBV7-9 to TRBJ2-7, with a possible D match to TRBD2 (5 bases). V was trimmed by 4 bases and J by 4 bases, leaving 11 bases between them. This CDR3 spans 13 amino acids. Germline loops: CDR1 SEHNR, CDR2 FQNEAQ (reference sequence). The CDR3 bases are TGTGCCAGCAGCTGGACGGGGAGATACGAGCAGTACTTC. Amino acids: CASSWTGRYEQYF. Combining the CDR3 with reference TRBV7-9 and TRBJ2-7 gives the whole variable domain DTGVSQNPRHKITKRGQNVTFRCDPISEHNRLYWYRQTLGQGPEFLTYFQNEAQLEKSRLLSDRFSAERPKGSFSTLEIQRTEQGDSAMYLCASSWTGRYEQYFGPGTRLTVT.

This clone was picked up a small number of times. The chain uses TRBV2 and TRBJ1-4; D is undetermined. Per the germline V gene, CDR1 is SNHLY and CDR2 is FYNNEI. There are 15 residues in the CDR3. Trimming removed 4 bases from V and 4 bases from J, with 13 bases in between. The CDR3 loop reads CASSVRSAFNEKLFF. The DNA for the CDR3 is TGTGCCAGCAGTGTCAGGTCTGCATTTAATGAAAAACTGTTTTTT.

This chain connects TRBV29-1 to TRBJ2-7; TRBD2 matches at 7 bases. V lost 8 bases and J lost 8; bases outside the gene matches: 12. CDR1 is SQVTM and CDR2 is ANQGSEA in the germline V gene. CDR3 length equals 12 residues. CDR3 residues: CSPRSWGGKQYF. In DNA form, the CDR3 reads TGCAGCCCCCGATCCTGGGGGGGGAAGCAGTACTTC.

The chain carries TRBV5-1 and TRBJ2-5; D might be TRBD1 or TRBD2, each matching 5 bases. Germline values: CDR1 SGHRS, CDR2 YFSETQ. The CDR3 totals 15 residues. V was shortened by 4 bases and J by 3 bases, with 16 bases between the two germline ends. CDR3 amino acids: CASSLGPGTEETQYF. DNA for the CDR3: TGCGCCAGCAGCCTGGGGCCCGGGACCGAAGAGACCCAGTACTTC.

A few counts support this clone. The chain joins TRBV6-5 to TRBJ1-5; no clear D. The V and J ends lost 2 bases and 7 bases respectively, with 9 bases between them. The CDR3 covers 13 residues. Germline CDR1 is MNHEY and CDR2 is SVGAGI. DNA of the CDR3: TGTGCCAGCAGTTACGACGGGCGGCAGCCCCAGCATTTT. This codes for CASSYDGRQPQHF.

This clone was counted once. V is TRBV7-9 and J is TRBJ1-2, with 8 bases matching TRBD1. J was trimmed by 5 bases and V by 5 bases; bases with no gene match: 7. Germline V lookup: CDR1 SEHNR, CDR2 FQNEAQ (reference sequence). CDR3 length: 14 residues. The CDR3 DNA sequence: TGTGCCAGCAGCGAAGGACAGGGACGGTATGGCTACACCTTC. Its protein product is CASSEGQGRYGYTF.

The chain couples TRBV27 to TRBJ2-7, with 7 bases that match TRBD1. The CDR3 is 13 amino acids. J lost 5 bases, V lost 0 bases, and 1 base had no gene match. CDR1 and CDR2 from the germline V gene are MNHEY and SMNVEV (reference sequence). DNA for the CDR3: TGTGCCAGCAGTTTATCAGGGGGCGACGAGCAGTACTTC. It is translated as CASSLSGGDEQYF.

J is TRBJ2-3 and V is TRBV7-6; 11 positions agree with TRBD2. This CDR3 comprises 16 residues. J gave up 0 bases and V 1 base, and 0 bases lay outside the gene matches. Germline CDR1 SGHVS, CDR2 FNYEAQ. CDR3 nucleotide sequence: TGTGCCAGCAGCTTAGGGACTAGCGGGAGCACAGATACGCAGTATTTT. It specifies CASSLGTSGSTDTQYF. Drawing the rest from reference TRBV7-6 and TRBJ2-3, the complete variable domain is GAGVSQSPRYKVTKRGQDVALRCDPISGHVSLYWYRQALGQGPEFLTYFNYEAQQDKSGLPNDRFSAERPEGSISTLTIQRTEQRDSAMYRCASSLGTSGSTDTQYFGPGTRLTVL.

This clone was counted only a few times. This chain links TRBV5-6 with TRBJ1-2; D gene uncertain. The germline V gene encodes CDR1 SGHDT and CDR2 YYEEEE. CDR3 length: 16 residues. Trimming took off 4 bases at V and 6 bases at J, with 22 bases between the two ends. Written as DNA, the CDR3 is TGTGCCAGCAGCCCGTCCTCCGGGATACCGACCCATGGCTACACCTTC. This translates into CASSPSSGIPTHGYTF.

The rearrangement uses TRBV28 and TRBJ2-2; 7 nucleotides agree with TRBD2. CDR1 and CDR2 (germline): MDHEN, SYDVKM. This CDR3 contains 16 residues. Trimming took 7 bases from V and 4 from J; bases not matched to a gene: 12. The DNA for the CDR3 is TGTGCCAGCACCTTACCCGGCGGGAGACGCACCGGGGAGCTGTTTTTT. Residues: CASTLPGGRRTGELFF.

The CDR3 nucleotides are TGCAGCGTTGATACTCTAGGTACAGATACGCAGTATTTT. Its translation: CSVDTLGTDTQYF. The J gene is TRBJ2-3, the V gene TRBV29-1, with unresolved D. Per the germline V gene, CDR1 is SQVTM and CDR2 is ANQGSEA. This CDR3 has 13 amino acids. The ends were cut back, 3 bases at V and 3 bases at J, with 10 bases in the middle.

V and J are TRBV6-6 and TRBJ2-3; D unclear. The CDR3 extends over 16 amino acids. The germline V and J ends were trimmed by 4 bases and 1 base, with 15 bases remaining between them. CDR1 MNHNY and CDR2 SVGAGI come from the germline V gene (reference sequence). The CDR3 sequence: CASSSSLSRGTDTQYF. DNA of the CDR3: TGTGCCAGCAGTTCCTCACTCTCCCGGGGCACAGATACGCAGTATTTT.

The gene calls are TRBV6-6 and TRBJ2-5, with D tentatively TRBD1 (7 bases). V dropped 6 bases and J dropped 2 bases, with 16 bases sitting between them. This CDR3 has 15 residues. CDR1 and CDR2 from the germline V gene are MNHNY and SVGAGI (reference sequence). Here the CDR3 reads CASSKLQGRQETQYF. The CDR3 DNA reads as TGTGCCAGCAGCAAATTACAGGGGAGGCAAGAGACCCAGTACTTC.